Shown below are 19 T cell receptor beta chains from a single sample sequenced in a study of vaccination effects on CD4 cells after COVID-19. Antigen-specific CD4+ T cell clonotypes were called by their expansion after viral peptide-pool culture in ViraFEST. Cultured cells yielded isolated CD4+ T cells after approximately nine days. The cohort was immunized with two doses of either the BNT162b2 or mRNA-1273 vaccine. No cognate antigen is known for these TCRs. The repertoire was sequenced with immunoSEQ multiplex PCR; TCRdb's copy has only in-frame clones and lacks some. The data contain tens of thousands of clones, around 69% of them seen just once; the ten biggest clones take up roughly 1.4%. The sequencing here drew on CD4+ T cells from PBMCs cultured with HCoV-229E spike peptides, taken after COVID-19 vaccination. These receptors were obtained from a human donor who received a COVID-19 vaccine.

The CDR3 spells CASSLRRRLEDTQYF. The CDR3 DNA follows: TGTGCCAGCAGCTTGAGGCGGCGACTGGAGGATACGCAGTATTTT. V usage is TRBV7-2 and J usage is TRBJ2-3; D is unresolved. Germline loops: CDR1 SGHTA, CDR2 FQGNSA. V gave up 3 bases and J gave up 6 bases, with 16 bases separating them. This CDR3 contains 15 residues.

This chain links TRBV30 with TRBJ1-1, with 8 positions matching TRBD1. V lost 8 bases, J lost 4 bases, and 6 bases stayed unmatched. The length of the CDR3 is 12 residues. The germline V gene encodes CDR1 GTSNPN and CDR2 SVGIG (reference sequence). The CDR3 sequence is CAGQGETTEAFF. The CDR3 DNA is TGTGCCGGACAGGGTGAAACCACTGAAGCTTTCTTT.

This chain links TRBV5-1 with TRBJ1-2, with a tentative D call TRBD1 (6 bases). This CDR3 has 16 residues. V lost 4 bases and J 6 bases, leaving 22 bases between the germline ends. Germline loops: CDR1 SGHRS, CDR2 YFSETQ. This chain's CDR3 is CASSPTTGTNVDGYTF. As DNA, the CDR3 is TGCGCCAGCAGCCCCACCACAGGGACAAATGTAGATGGCTACACCTTC.

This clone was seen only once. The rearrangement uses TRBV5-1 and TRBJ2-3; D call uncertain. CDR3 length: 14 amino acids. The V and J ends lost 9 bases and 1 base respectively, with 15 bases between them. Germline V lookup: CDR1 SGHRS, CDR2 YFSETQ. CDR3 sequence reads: CATSDGPGTDTQYF. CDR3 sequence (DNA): TGCGCCACCTCGGACGGTCCGGGCACAGATACGCAGTATTTT.

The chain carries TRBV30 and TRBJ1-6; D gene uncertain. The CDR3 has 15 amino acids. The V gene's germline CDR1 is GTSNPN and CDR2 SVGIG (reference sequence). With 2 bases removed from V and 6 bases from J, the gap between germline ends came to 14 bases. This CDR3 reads CAWSLTGVFNSPLHF. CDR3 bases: TGTGCCTGGAGTCTTACCGGTGTTTTTAATTCACCCCTCCACTTT.

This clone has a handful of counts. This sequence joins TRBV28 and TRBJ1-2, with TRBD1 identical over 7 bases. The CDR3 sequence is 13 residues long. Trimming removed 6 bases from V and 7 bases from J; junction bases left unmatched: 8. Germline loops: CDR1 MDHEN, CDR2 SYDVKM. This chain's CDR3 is CASRETGRVGYTF. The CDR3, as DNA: TGTGCCAGCAGGGAGACAGGGAGAGTTGGCTACACCTTC.

In DNA form, the CDR3 reads TGCGCCAGCAGCCGGACAGGCCCCAAAAACATTCAGTACTTC. It specifies CASSRTGPKNIQYF. The chain has TRBV5-1 and TRBJ2-4; 7 bases agree with TRBD1. CDR1 is SGHRS, CDR2 YFSETQ, per germline. CDR3 size: 14 residues. V shed 4 bases, J shed 2 bases, and the junction held 3 bases outside the gene matches.

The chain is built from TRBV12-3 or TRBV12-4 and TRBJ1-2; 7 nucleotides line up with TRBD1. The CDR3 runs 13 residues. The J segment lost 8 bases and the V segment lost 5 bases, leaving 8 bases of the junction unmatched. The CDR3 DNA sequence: TGTGCCAGCAGTCTCGACAGGGCCTGGGGCTACACCTTC. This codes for CASSLDRAWGYTF.

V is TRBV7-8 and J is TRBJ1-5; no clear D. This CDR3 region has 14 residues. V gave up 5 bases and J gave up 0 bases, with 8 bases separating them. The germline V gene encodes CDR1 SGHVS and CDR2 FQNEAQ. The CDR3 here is CASSPDDSNQPQHF. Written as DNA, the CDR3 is TGTGCCAGCAGCCCCGATGATAGCAATCAGCCCCAGCATTTT.

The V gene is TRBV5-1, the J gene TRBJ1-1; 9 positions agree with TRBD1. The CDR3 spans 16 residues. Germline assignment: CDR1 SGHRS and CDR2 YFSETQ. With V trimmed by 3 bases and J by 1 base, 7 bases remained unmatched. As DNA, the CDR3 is TGCGCCAGCAGCTCTTACAGGGGGCTGGGGAACACTGAAGCTTTCTTT. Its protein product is CASSSYRGLGNTEAFF.

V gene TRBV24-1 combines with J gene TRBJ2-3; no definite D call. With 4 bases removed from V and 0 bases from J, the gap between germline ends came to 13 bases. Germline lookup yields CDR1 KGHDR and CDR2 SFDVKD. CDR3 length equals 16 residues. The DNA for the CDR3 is TGTGCCACCAGTGACACCTCGGGCGCTAGCACAGATACGCAGTATTTT. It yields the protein CATSDTSGASTDTQYF.

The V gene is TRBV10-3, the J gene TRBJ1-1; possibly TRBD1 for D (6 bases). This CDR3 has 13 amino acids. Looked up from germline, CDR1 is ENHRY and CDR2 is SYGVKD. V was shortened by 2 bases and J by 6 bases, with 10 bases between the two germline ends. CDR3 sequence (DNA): TGTGCCATCAGTGAGACAGGGAAGGCTGAAGCTTTCTTT. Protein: CAISETGKAEAFF.

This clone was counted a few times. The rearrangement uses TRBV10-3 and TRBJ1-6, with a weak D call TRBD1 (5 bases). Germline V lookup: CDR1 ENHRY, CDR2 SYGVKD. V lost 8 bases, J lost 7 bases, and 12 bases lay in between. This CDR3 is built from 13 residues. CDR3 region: CAIHGAKNSPLHF. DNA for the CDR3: TGTGCCATCCACGGGGCGAAAAATTCACCCCTCCACTTT.

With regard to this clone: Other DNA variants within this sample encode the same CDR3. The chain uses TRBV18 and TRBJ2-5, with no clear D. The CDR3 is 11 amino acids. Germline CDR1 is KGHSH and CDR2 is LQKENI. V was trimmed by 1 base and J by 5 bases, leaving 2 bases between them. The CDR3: CASSPQETQYF. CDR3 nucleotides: TGTGCCAGCTCACCACAGGAGACCCAGTACTTC.

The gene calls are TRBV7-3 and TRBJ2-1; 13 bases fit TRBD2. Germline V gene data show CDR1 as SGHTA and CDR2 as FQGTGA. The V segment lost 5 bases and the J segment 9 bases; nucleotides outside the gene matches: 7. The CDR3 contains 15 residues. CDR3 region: CASSQSGLAGSEQFF. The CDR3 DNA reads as TGTGCCAGCAGCCAATCGGGACTAGCGGGGTCTGAGCAGTTCTTC. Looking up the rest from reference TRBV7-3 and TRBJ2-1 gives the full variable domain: GAGVSQTPSNKVTEKGKYVELRCDPISGHTALYWYRQSLGQGPEFLIYFQGTGAADDSGLPNDRFFAVRPEGSVSTLKIQRTERGDSAVYLCASSQSGLAGSEQFFGPGTRLTVL.

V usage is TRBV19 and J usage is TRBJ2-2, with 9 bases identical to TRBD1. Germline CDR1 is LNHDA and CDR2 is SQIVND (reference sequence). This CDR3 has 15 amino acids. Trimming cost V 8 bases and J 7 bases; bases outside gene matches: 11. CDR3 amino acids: CASVRTGDIVGELFF. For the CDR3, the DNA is TGTGCCAGTGTTAGGACAGGGGATATTGTCGGGGAGCTGTTTTTT.

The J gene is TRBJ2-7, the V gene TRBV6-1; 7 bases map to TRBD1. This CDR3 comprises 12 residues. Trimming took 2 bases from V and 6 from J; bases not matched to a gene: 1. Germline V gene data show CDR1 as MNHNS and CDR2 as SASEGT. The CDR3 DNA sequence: TGTGCCAGCAGTGAAAACAGGGGCGAGCAGTACGTC. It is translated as CASSENRGEQYV.

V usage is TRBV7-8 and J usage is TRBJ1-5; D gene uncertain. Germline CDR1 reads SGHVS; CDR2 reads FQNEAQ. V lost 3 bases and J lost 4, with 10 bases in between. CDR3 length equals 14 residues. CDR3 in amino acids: CASSFRDLNQPQHF. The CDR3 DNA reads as TGTGCCAGCAGCTTTCGTGACCTAAATCAGCCCCAGCATTTT.

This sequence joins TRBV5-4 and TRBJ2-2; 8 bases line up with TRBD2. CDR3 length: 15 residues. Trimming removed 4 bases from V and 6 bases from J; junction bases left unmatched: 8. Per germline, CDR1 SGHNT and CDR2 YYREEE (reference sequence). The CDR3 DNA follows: TGTGCCAGCAGCCCCTCGGGGGGGTGGTCCGGGGAGCTGTTTTTT. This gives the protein CASSPSGGWSGELFF.